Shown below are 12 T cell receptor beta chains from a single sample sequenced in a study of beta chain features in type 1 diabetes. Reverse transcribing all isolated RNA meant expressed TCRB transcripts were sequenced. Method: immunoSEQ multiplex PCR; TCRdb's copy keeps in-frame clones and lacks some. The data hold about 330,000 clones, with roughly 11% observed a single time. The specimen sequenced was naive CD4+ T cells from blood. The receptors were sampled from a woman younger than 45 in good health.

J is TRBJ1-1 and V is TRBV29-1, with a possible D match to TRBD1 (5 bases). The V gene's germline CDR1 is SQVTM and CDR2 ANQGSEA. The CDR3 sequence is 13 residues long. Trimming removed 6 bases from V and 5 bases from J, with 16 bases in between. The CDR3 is CSVDQGVGTEAFF. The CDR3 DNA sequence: TGCAGCGTGGATCAGGGCGTGGGGACTGAAGCTTTCTTT. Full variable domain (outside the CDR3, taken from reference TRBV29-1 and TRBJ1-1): SAVISQKPSRDICQRGTSLTIQCQVDSQVTMMFWYRQQPGQSLTLIATANQGSEATYESGFVIDKFPISRPNLTFSTLTVSNMSPEDSSIYLCSVDQGVGTEAFFGQGTRLTVV.

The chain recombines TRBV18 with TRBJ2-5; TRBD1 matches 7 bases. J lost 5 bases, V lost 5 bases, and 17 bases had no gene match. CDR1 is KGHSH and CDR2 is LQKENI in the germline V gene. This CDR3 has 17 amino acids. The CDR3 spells CASSFSRDSFIRETQYF. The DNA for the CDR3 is TGTGCCAGCTCATTCAGCCGGGACAGCTTTATCCGGGAGACCCAGTACTTC. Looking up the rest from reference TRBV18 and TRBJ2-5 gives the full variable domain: NAGVMQNPRHLVRRRGQEARLRCSPMKGHSHVYWYRQLPEEGLKFMVYLQKENIIDESGMPKERFSAEFPKEGPSILRIQQVVRGDSAAYFCASSFSRDSFIRETQYFGPGTRLLVL.

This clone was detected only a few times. The CDR3 coding sequence is TGTGCCAGCAGCTTAAGCGGGAGCCCCTACAATGAGCAGTTCTTC. Its protein is CASSLSGSPYNEQFF. The J gene is TRBJ2-1, the V gene TRBV7-6; 8 bases map to TRBD2. In germline, CDR1 is SGHVS, CDR2 FNYEAQ. V was pared by 2 bases and J by 2 bases, with 2 bases of the junction left unmatched. The CDR3 has 15 amino acids.

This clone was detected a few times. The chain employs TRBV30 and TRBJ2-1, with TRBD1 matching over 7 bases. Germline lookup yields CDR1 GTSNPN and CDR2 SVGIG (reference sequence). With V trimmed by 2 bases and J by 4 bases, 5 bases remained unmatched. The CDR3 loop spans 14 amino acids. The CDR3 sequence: CAWSPRGPYNEQFF. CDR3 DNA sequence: TGTGCCTGGAGTCCTAGGGGGCCTTACAATGAGCAGTTCTTC.

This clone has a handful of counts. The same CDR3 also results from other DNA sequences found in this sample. The CDR3 nucleotides are TGTGCCAGCAGTTTATCGGGCTCTGGGGCCAACGTCCTGACTTTC. It encodes CASSLSGSGANVLTF. The gene calls are TRBV28 and TRBJ2-6, with D hard to call. The CDR3 length is 15 residues. V lost 1 base and J 0 bases, leaving 4 bases between the germline ends. The germline V gene has CDR1 MDHEN and CDR2 SYDVKM.

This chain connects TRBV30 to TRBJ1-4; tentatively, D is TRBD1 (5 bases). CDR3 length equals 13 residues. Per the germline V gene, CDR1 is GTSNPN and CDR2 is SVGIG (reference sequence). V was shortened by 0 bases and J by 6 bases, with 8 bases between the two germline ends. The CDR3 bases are TGTGCCTGGAGTGTCAGGGTGGATGAAAAACTGTTTTTT. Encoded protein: CAWSVRVDEKLFF.

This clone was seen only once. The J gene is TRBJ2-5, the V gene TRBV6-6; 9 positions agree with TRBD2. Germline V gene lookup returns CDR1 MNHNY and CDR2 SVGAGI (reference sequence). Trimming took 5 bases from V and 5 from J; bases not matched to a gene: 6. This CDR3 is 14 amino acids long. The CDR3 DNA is TGTGCCAGCAGTCCGGGACTAGCTAGCGAGACCCAGTACTTC. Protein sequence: CASSPGLASETQYF.

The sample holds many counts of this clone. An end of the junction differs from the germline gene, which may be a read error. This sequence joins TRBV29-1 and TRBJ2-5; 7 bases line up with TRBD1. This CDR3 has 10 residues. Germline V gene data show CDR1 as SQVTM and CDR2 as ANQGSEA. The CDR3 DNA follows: TGCAGCGTCGACTTGGTGACAGGGAACTTC. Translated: CSVDLVTGNF. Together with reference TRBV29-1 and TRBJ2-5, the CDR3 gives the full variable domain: SAVISQKPSRDICQRGTSLTIQCQVDSQVTMMFWYRQQPGQSLTLIATANQGSEATYESGFVIDKFPISRPNLTFSTLTVSNMSPEDSSIYLCSVDLVTGNFGPGTRLLVL.

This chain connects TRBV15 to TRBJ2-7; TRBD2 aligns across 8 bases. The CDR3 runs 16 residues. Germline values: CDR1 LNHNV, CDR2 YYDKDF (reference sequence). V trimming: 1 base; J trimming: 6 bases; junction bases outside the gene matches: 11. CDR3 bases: TGTGCCACCAGCAGAGGTAGAGCCGGGACTAGGGGCGAGCAGTACTTC. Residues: CATSRGRAGTRGEQYF.

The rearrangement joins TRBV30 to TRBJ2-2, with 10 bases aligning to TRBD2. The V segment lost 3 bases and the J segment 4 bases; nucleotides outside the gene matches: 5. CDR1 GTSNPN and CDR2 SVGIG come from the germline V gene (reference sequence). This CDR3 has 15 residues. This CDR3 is CAWRLAGIGTGELFF. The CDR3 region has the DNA TGTGCCTGGAGACTAGCGGGAATAGGCACCGGGGAGCTGTTTTTT.

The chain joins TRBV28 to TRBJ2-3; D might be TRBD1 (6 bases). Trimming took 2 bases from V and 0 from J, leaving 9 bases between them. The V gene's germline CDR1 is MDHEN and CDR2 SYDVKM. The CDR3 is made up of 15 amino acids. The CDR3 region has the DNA TGTGCCAGCAGTTTAATCCAGGGGAGCACAGATACGCAGTATTTT. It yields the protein CASSLIQGSTDTQYF.

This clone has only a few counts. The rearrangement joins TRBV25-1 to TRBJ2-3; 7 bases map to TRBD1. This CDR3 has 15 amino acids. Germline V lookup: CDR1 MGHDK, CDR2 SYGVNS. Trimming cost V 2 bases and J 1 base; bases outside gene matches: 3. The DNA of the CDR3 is TGTGCCAGCAGTGAAACAGGGGACCGCACAGATACGCAGTATTTT. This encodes CASSETGDRTDTQYF.